These 22 T cell receptor beta chains were all obtained from the same sample, sequenced in a study of cytomegalovirus exposure and HLA in healthy donors. The PCR employed 60 Vbeta primers together with 13 Jbeta primers. Libraries were prepared by immunoSEQ multiplex PCR; TCRdb keeps only in-frame clonotypes and omits some of them. Of 74,000 or so clones detected, 77% appear once; the ten largest clones hold 2.5% to 3%. The material sequenced was PBMCs. The receptors were sampled from a man between 45 and 60 years old in good health and CMV-seropositive.

The V call is TRBV5-4, the J call TRBJ2-5, with D perhaps matching TRBD1 (6 bases). The better agreement between TRBJ2-7 and the DNA end casts doubt on the J call. Per the germline V gene, CDR1 is SGHNT and CDR2 is YYREEE (reference sequence). The CDR3 is 14 residues long. This CDR3 is CASSPGTIFYEQYF. The CDR3 DNA is TGTGCCAGCAGTCCCGGGACAATCTTCTACGAGCAGTACTTC.

The sample holds a few counts of this clone. The rearrangement uses TRBV4-1 and TRBJ2-5, with D perhaps TRBD2 (6 bases). This CDR3 is 15 amino acids long. The V gene's germline CDR1 is MGHRA and CDR2 YSYEKL. Trimming removed 0 bases from V and 5 bases from J, with 13 bases in between. The CDR3 region is CASSQEAGLGETQYF. The CDR3 DNA is TGCGCCAGCAGCCAAGAGGCGGGGCTCGGGGAGACCCAGTACTTC.

The chain has TRBV4-1 and TRBJ1-5, with 7 bases aligning to TRBD1. Per the germline V gene, CDR1 is MGHRA and CDR2 is YSYEKL. V trimming: 4 bases; J trimming: 9 bases; junction bases outside the gene matches: 15. The CDR3 has 16 amino acids. The CDR3 nucleotides read TGCGCCAGCAGCCCCTACCGCGGGACAGAAATGATGCCCCAGCATTTT. Encoded protein: CASSPYRGTEMMPQHF.

The J gene is TRBJ1-5, the V gene TRBV30; 7 nucleotides agree with TRBD1. CDR1 and CDR2 (germline): GTSNPN, SVGIG (reference sequence). CDR3 length: 13 amino acids. The V segment lost 5 bases and the J segment 3 bases; nucleotides outside the gene matches: 4. CDR3: CAWGTANNQPQHF. CDR3 bases: TGTGCCTGGGGGACAGCCAACAATCAGCCCCAGCATTTT.

The V gene is TRBV7-3, the J gene TRBJ2-2; D is ambiguous. The ends were cut back, 5 bases at V and 1 base at J, with 8 bases in the middle. Germline V gene lookup returns CDR1 SGHTA and CDR2 FQGTGA. The CDR3 is 14 amino acids. The CDR3 nucleotides are TGTGCCAGCAGCCCCCTCTGGAACACCGGGGAGCTGTTTTTT. Translated: CASSPLWNTGELFF.

This clone is a singleton in its sample. The V and J genes are TRBV7-3 and TRBJ1-3; 7 positions match TRBD1. After removal of 5 bases from V and 1 base from J, the junction contained 2 bases not matched to a gene. The CDR3 extends over 14 amino acids. Germline V CDR1 and CDR2: SGHTA, FQGTGA. CDR3 DNA: TGTGCCAGCAGCGTGACAGGGTCTGGAAACACCATATATTTT. It yields the protein CASSVTGSGNTIYF.

The rearrangement uses TRBV7-9 and TRBJ2-4; D might be TRBD2 (6 bases). V was pared by 1 base and J by 15 bases, with 19 bases between. From germline, CDR1 is SEHNR and CDR2 FQNEAQ (reference sequence). This CDR3 is built from 14 residues. The CDR3 DNA is TGTGCCAGCAGCTTAGACCGGGAGCGACCTAAGACGTACTTC. Its translation is CASSLDRERPKTYF.

This clone was observed a few times. This chain uses TRBV4-3 with TRBJ2-7; 7 bases align to TRBD2. Unmatched junction bases numbered 14, after V lost 4 bases and J lost 5 bases. CDR3 length: 16 amino acids. CDR1 is LGHNA and CDR2 is YSLEER in the germline V gene. The CDR3 coding sequence is TGCGCCAGCAGCCCGGGAGGCGGGCGGGAATCGGACGAGCAGTACTTC. Encoded protein: CASSPGGGRESDEQYF.

The chain couples TRBV2 to TRBJ2-1; 11 nucleotides agree with TRBD2. Germline CDR1 and CDR2: SNHLY and FYNNEI. The CDR3 covers 15 residues. The V gene end was trimmed by 4 bases and the J gene end by 8 bases; junction bases not matched to a gene: 7. The CDR3 loop is CASSVGLAGGYEQFF. The CDR3 region has the DNA TGTGCCAGCAGTGTAGGTCTAGCGGGAGGCTATGAGCAGTTCTTC.

The V and J genes are TRBV6-1 and TRBJ1-6; D perhaps matches TRBD1 (6 bases). The germline gives CDR1 MNHNS, CDR2 SASEGT. The ends were cut back, 8 bases at V and 9 bases at J, with 20 bases in the middle. The CDR3 length is 15 residues. The CDR3 DNA reads as TGTGCCAGCGGCCTACCCGGGACAAAGCCTTCACCCCTCCACTTT. Translated: CASGLPGTKPSPLHF.

This chain uses TRBV19 with TRBJ1-1; TRBD1 matches 7 bases. V shed 8 bases, J shed 5 bases, and the junction held 8 bases outside the gene matches. Germline V gene lookup returns CDR1 LNHDA and CDR2 SQIVND (reference sequence). The CDR3 contains 13 residues. The CDR3 sequence: CASSPDRVTEAFF. DNA for the CDR3: TGTGCCAGTTCCCCCGACAGGGTAACTGAAGCTTTCTTT.

Points on this clone: One junction end disagrees with the germline gene, perhaps due to a read error. This chain uses TRBV7-9 with TRBJ1-2, with a possible D match to TRBD1 (5 bases). This CDR3 is 16 amino acids long. Germline-derived CDR1 and CDR2 are SEHNR and FQNEAQ (reference sequence). CDR3 nucleotides: TGTTCCAGCAGCTTAGTAGGGGTACAGGATGTCTATGGCTACACCTTC. Amino acids: CSSSLVGVQDVYGYTF. Together with reference TRBV7-9 and TRBJ1-2, the CDR3 gives the full variable domain: DTGVSQNPRHKITKRGQNVTFRCDPISEHNRLYWYRQTLGQGPEFLTYFQNEAQLEKSRLLSDRFSAERPKGSFSTLEIQRTEQGDSAMYLCSSSLVGVQDVYGYTFGSGTRLTVV.

The chain employs TRBV11-2 and TRBJ2-7; 12 nucleotides match TRBD2. Germline V gene data show CDR1 as SGHAT and CDR2 as FQNNGV. The CDR3 is made up of 16 amino acids. V shed 0 bases and J 7 bases; nucleotides not matched to a gene: 7. CDR3 in DNA: TGTGCCAGCAGCTTAGATTCTAGCGGGAGGGCGGGGGAGCAGTACTTC. Amino acids: CASSLDSSGRAGEQYF.

V gene TRBV9 combines with J gene TRBJ1-6; 10 bases fit TRBD1. The CDR3 runs 14 residues. Germline loops: CDR1 SGDLS, CDR2 YYNGEE. The V and J ends lost 5 bases and 8 bases, in that order; junction bases with no gene match: 4. In nucleotides, the CDR3 is TGTGCCAGCAGGGATGGGACAGGGGATTCACCCCTCCACTTT. This codes for CASRDGTGDSPLHF.

V is TRBV4-2 and J is TRBJ2-2; 7 bases are shared with TRBD1. V was clipped by 4 bases and J by 0 bases; unmatched bases: 2. Germline V gene sequence: CDR1 LGHNA, CDR2 YNFKEQ. The CDR3 has 15 residues. The chain's CDR3 is CASSLTGPNTGELFF. The CDR3, as DNA: TGTGCCAGCAGCCTGACAGGGCCGAACACCGGGGAGCTGTTTTTT.

The chain is built from TRBV4-1 and TRBJ1-1, with TRBD1 matching 8 bases. CDR1 and CDR2 from the germline V gene are MGHRA and YSYEKL. Trimming cost V 1 base and J 3 bases; bases outside gene matches: 7. This CDR3 is built from 16 residues. The CDR3 sequence: CASSQGTGIWYTEAFF. The CDR3 DNA sequence: TGCGCCAGCAGCCAAGGGACAGGGATATGGTACACTGAAGCTTTCTTT.

The rearrangement joins TRBV19 to TRBJ2-3, with TRBD2 as a possible D gene (6 bases). The CDR3 spans 15 residues. V lost 5 bases, J lost 0 bases, and 12 bases lay in between. The germline gives CDR1 LNHDA, CDR2 SQIVND (reference sequence). DNA of the CDR3: TGTGCCAGTAGTCCCGGACTACTAAGCACAGATACGCAGTATTTT. It yields the protein CASSPGLLSTDTQYF.

The chain has TRBV15 and TRBJ1-4; the D is unclear. The CDR3 contains 16 residues. The V gene's germline CDR1 is LNHNV and CDR2 YYDKDF (reference sequence). V dropped 0 bases and J dropped 5 bases, with 13 bases sitting between them. Here the CDR3 DNA reads TGTGCCACCAGCAGAGATGATAGAACAGAAAATGAAAAACTGTTTTTT. Translating gives CATSRDDRTENEKLFF. Full variable domain (outside the CDR3, taken from reference TRBV15 and TRBJ1-4): DAMVIQNPRYQVTQFGKPVTLSCSQTLNHNVMYWYQQKSSQAPKLLFHYYDKDFNNEADTPDNFQSRRPNTSFCFLDIRSPGLGDTAMYLCATSRDDRTENEKLFFGSGTQLSVL.

This clone was counted only a few times. This chain uses TRBV6-1 with TRBJ2-3, with D perhaps TRBD2 (6 bases). With 4 bases removed from V and 3 bases from J, the gap between germline ends came to 11 bases. The germline CDR1 and CDR2 sequences are MNHNS and SASEGT. The CDR3 totals 14 residues. For the CDR3, the DNA is TGTGCCAGCAGTGGATTAGCGGTTACAGATACGCAGTATTTT. Its protein is CASSGLAVTDTQYF.

This clone showed up just a few times. The CDR3 bases are TGTGCCAGCCTTAGCGGCTATGGCTACACCTTC. It yields the protein CASLSGYGYTF. The chain carries TRBV6-1 and TRBJ1-2; D is undetermined. Germline CDR1 reads MNHNS; CDR2 reads SASEGT. The CDR3 length is 11 residues. V lost 8 bases and J lost 4, with 8 bases in between.

This clone turned up a few times. CDR3 sequence reads: CASRAPGLAGTNSYEQYF. CDR3 DNA sequence: TGCGCCAGCAGGGCTCCGGGACTAGCGGGGACTAACTCCTACGAGCAGTACTTC. The chain combines TRBV5-1 with TRBJ2-7; 13 nucleotides agree with TRBD2. The CDR3 spans 18 residues. J lost 0 bases, V lost 5 bases, and 11 bases had no gene match. CDR1 and CDR2 from the germline V gene are SGHRS and YFSETQ.

The J gene is TRBJ1-6, the V gene TRBV5-1; D may be TRBD1 (5 bases). From germline, CDR1 is SGHRS and CDR2 YFSETQ. The CDR3 extends over 19 amino acids. V lost 0 bases and J lost 0, with 16 bases in between. CDR3 residues: CASSLGTGTPNSYNSPLHF. DNA for the CDR3: TGCGCCAGCAGCTTGGGGACCGGGACTCCAAACTCCTATAATTCACCCCTCCACTTT. The variable domain in full, with the rest retrieved from reference TRBV5-1 and TRBJ1-6, is KAGVTQTPRYLIKTRGQQVTLSCSPISGHRSVSWYQQTPGQGLQFLFEYFSETQRNKGNFPGRFSGRQFSNSRSEMNVSTLELGDSALYLCASSLGTGTPNSYNSPLHFGNGTRLTVT.